The present T cell receptor beta chain was sequenced within a study of blood T cells in healthy people across ages. Overall study findings and caveats: Observed TCR beta diversity showed a strong correlation with the percentage of naive T cells as measured by flow cytometry. Comparison with aged donors showed that long-lived donors had more naive CD4+ cells and higher diversity.

V lost 1 base and J lost 5, with 8 bases in between. Looked up from germline, CDR1 is SGHTA and CDR2 is FQGNSA. CDR3 length equals 14 residues. This clonotype was found a few times. The antigen is unknown. With a J-beta primer mix and a sample-barcoded 5' primer, a second PCR ran 7 to 11 cycles. TCRdb re-called the 5' RACE reads with MiXCR, one entry per CDR3 protein. The sample lists approximately 1,000,000 distinct CDR3 sequences, 35% to 40% occurring once. Sequencing was carried out using blood. The clonotype originates from a man aged 18 to 30 in good health. The gene calls are TRBV7-2 and TRBJ2-2, with D perhaps matching TRBD1 or TRBD2 (5 bases each). The CDR3 loop is CASSLDGGTGELFF. CDR3 DNA: TGTGCCAGCAGCTTAGATGGGGGTACCGGGGAGCTGTTTTTT.